This T cell receptor (beta chain) stems from a study of T cell responses to AZD1222 COVID-19 vaccine. The CDR3 length is 13 residues. Trimming shortened V by 8 bases and J by 3 bases, and 10 bases separated the two germline ends. Germline lookup yields CDR1 MGHDK and CDR2 SYGVNS. Sequenced by immunoSEQ multiplex PCR; TCRdb stores in-frame clones only, minus some. The data hold nearly 110,000 clones, with roughly 88% observed a single time. Study outcomes and limitations: Donor demographics were predominantly white British with a female majority; clonal diversity may be underestimated. Close to half of spike-specific TCRs reportedly recognize unmutated variant regions. Regions 160-218 and 743-854 dominated among vaccine-associated CD4 TCRs spanning spike.

As for this clone: Its antigen remains unidentified.

This sequence originates from an adult who received the AZD1222 COVID-19 vaccine. The sequencing used peripheral blood, collected 28 days after the second AZD1222 dose. The gene calls are TRBV25-1 and TRBJ1-4; D might be TRBD1 (5 bases). The CDR3 DNA reads TGTGCCAGCGGGGGACGGTCTAATGAAAAACTGTTTTTT. Protein sequence: CASGGRSNEKLFF.